This is a list of T cell receptor beta chains from one sample in a study of T cells in Graves' hyperthyroidism and ophthalmopathy. Via MiXCR, TCRdb re-called the multiplex PCR reads, giving one row per CDR3 protein. Seen here are roughly 560,000 distinct CDR3 sequences, over 12% observed once, and the top ten hold about 4%. Sequenced sample: blood. These receptors originate from a woman in her thirties or forties with Graves' ophthalmopathy. CDR3s include the opening cysteine and the closing phenylalanine or tryptophan. A D gene is named only where the DNA matches it firmly. A row's size may be missing; if present it is once, few, many or a size class.

clone size: few
J gene: TRBJ1-5
V gene: TRBV12-3/TRBV12-4
D gene: TRBD1
CDR3 DNA: TGTGCCAACAGTTTAGACCCGGGACAGGGGTTGAATCAGCCCCAGCATTTT
CDR3 protein: CANSLDPGQGLNQPQHF

clone size: .
J gene: TRBJ1-2
V gene: TRBV5-1
D gene: .
CDR3 DNA: TGCGCCAGCAGCCCTGGGTTGGATAACTATGGCTACACCTTC
CDR3 protein: CASSPGLDNYGYTF

clone size: few
J gene: TRBJ2-5
V gene: TRBV20-1
D gene: .
CDR3 DNA: TGCAGTGCTAGAGACATACAGGGAGTGGAGTGGGAGACCCAGTACTTC
CDR3 protein: CSARDIQGVEWETQYF

clone size: many
J gene: TRBJ1-1
V gene: TRBV7-3
D gene: .
CDR3 DNA: TGTGCCAGCAGCTTAAATAGCAGGGGCACGAACACTGAAGCTTTCTTT
CDR3 protein: CASSLNSRGTNTEAFF

clone size: .
J gene: TRBJ1-2
V gene: TRBV18
D gene: .
CDR3 DNA: TGTGCCAGCTCACCACTTGACAGCCCCTATGGCTACACCTTC
CDR3 protein: CASSPLDSPYGYTF

clone size: many
J gene: TRBJ1-1
V gene: TRBV28
D gene: .
CDR3 DNA: TGTGCCAGCAGTTCGGACAGTTATGAAGCTTTCTTT
CDR3 protein: CASSSDSYEAFF

clone size: many
J gene: TRBJ2-7
V gene: TRBV9
D gene: TRBD2
CDR3 DNA: TGTGCCAGCAGCCTAGGGGAGTTAGCGGGTGCCTACGAGCAGTACTTC
CDR3 protein: CASSLGELAGAYEQYF

clone size: many
J gene: TRBJ1-5
V gene: TRBV6-2/TRBV6-3
D gene: .
CDR3 DNA: TGTGCCAGCAGCGACAGGTCAAATCAGCCCCAGCATTTT
CDR3 protein: CASSDRSNQPQHF

clone size: many
J gene: TRBJ1-1
V gene: TRBV12-3/TRBV12-4
D gene: .
CDR3 DNA: TGTGCCAGCAGATCTAGGGGTCAGCTCACTGAAGCTTTCTTT
CDR3 protein: CASRSRGQLTEAFF

clone size: many
J gene: TRBJ2-7
V gene: TRBV28
D gene: .
CDR3 DNA: TGTGCCACTTCGACCTACGAGCAGTACTTC
CDR3 protein: CATSTYEQYF

clone size: many
J gene: TRBJ2-7
V gene: TRBV28
D gene: .
CDR3 DNA: TGTGCCAGCAGTTCAACCACCGGACATCCGCTTTACGAGCAGTACTTC
CDR3 protein: CASSSTTGHPLYEQYF

clone size: .
J gene: TRBJ2-7
V gene: TRBV7-3
D gene: TRBD2
CDR3 DNA: TGTGCCAGCAGCTGGTGGGGGACTAGCGAGACCTACGAGCAGTACTTC
CDR3 protein: CASSWWGTSETYEQYF

clone size: .
J gene: TRBJ2-4
V gene: TRBV6-1
D gene: TRBD2
CDR3 DNA: TGTGCCAGCAGTGAACCCAGGGACCCTCAAGCGGGAGGGCCCATAAACATTCAGTACTTC
CDR3 protein: CASSEPRDPQAGGPINIQYF

clone size: many
J gene: TRBJ2-6
V gene: TRBV11-2
D gene: TRBD2
CDR3 DNA: TGTGCCAGCAGCTTAGATGCGGGAGGCCCCAACGTCCTGACTTTC
CDR3 protein: CASSLDAGGPNVLTF

clone size: many
J gene: TRBJ2-2
V gene: TRBV19
D gene: TRBD1
CDR3 DNA: TGTGCCAGTAGTAGTCGGACAGGGCTAAACACCGGGGAGCTGTTTTTT
CDR3 protein: CASSSRTGLNTGELFF

clone size: once
J gene: TRBJ2-4
V gene: TRBV12-3/TRBV12-4
D gene: .
CDR3 DNA: TGTGCCAGCGGTTCCCTTGGGGTAGCCAAAAACATTCAGTACTTC
CDR3 protein: CASGSLGVAKNIQYF

clone size: many
J gene: TRBJ1-2
V gene: TRBV4-3
D gene: .
CDR3 DNA: TGCGCCAGCAGCCCCTCAAGAGGGATTTCCGGTAACTATGGCTACACCTTC
CDR3 protein: CASSPSRGISGNYGYTF

clone size: few
J gene: TRBJ2-7
V gene: TRBV28
D gene: .
CDR3 DNA: TGTGCCAGCAGGCCCGGATTGGGGCCCGAGCAGTACTTC
CDR3 protein: CASRPGLGPEQYF

clone size: .
J gene: TRBJ2-5
V gene: TRBV29-1
D gene: .
CDR3 DNA: TGCAGCGTTGTCGCGGCTAGGGAGACCCAGTACTTC
CDR3 protein: CSVVAARETQYF

clone size: many
J gene: TRBJ2-5
V gene: TRBV6-2/TRBV6-3
D gene: .
CDR3 DNA: TGTGCCAGCACAAAGGGGGTTCAAGAGACCCAGTACTTC
CDR3 protein: CASTKGVQETQYF

clone size: many
J gene: TRBJ1-1
V gene: TRBV11-1
D gene: .
CDR3 DNA: TGTGCCAGCAGCTGGGAAACTCCGAACACTGAAGCTTTCTTT
CDR3 protein: CASSWETPNTEAFF

clone size: many
J gene: TRBJ1-2
V gene: TRBV6-2/TRBV6-3
D gene: .
CDR3 DNA: TGTGCCAGCAGTTACGCGAAGGTCTATGGCTACACCTTC
CDR3 protein: CASSYAKVYGYTF

clone size: many
J gene: TRBJ2-5
V gene: TRBV20-1
D gene: .
CDR3 DNA: TGCAGTGCTAGACCCGGCTCTGCCGGAGAGACCCAGTACTTC
CDR3 protein: CSARPGSAGETQYF

clone size: many
J gene: TRBJ2-7
V gene: TRBV29-1
D gene: .
CDR3 DNA: TGCAGCGTTGAAGATCGGCTGGCTAATACCTACGAGCAGTACTTC
CDR3 protein: CSVEDRLANTYEQYF

clone size: .
J gene: TRBJ2-7
V gene: TRBV6-1
D gene: .
CDR3 DNA: TGTGCCAGCAGTGATTCCTTGACAGCTTACGAGCAGTACTTC
CDR3 protein: CASSDSLTAYEQYF

clone size: few
J gene: TRBJ2-1
V gene: TRBV29-1
D gene: TRBD2
CDR3 DNA: TGCAGCGTTATCCTGACTAGCGGACACAATGAGCAGTTCTTC
CDR3 protein: CSVILTSGHNEQFF

clone size: many
J gene: TRBJ2-7
V gene: TRBV27
D gene: .
CDR3 DNA: TGTGCCAGCGGGCGTCATAATCCCTACGAGCAGTACTTC
CDR3 protein: CASGRHNPYEQYF

clone size: .
J gene: TRBJ1-1
V gene: TRBV4-2
D gene: .
CDR3 DNA: TGTGCCAGCAGCCAAGAGGGGAGCACTGAAGCTTTCTTT
CDR3 protein: CASSQEGSTEAFF

clone size: few
J gene: TRBJ2-7
V gene: TRBV7-2
D gene: .
CDR3 DNA: TGTGCCAGCAGCTTCGTACCAGGGTACGAGCAGTACTTC
CDR3 protein: CASSFVPGYEQYF

clone size: many
J gene: TRBJ2-7
V gene: TRBV28
D gene: TRBD2
CDR3 DNA: TGTGCCAGCGGATTGGGACTAGCGGGAGTTTACGAGCAGTACTTC
CDR3 protein: CASGLGLAGVYEQYF

clone size: many
J gene: TRBJ1-2
V gene: TRBV5-1
D gene: TRBD1
CDR3 DNA: TGCGCCAGCAGCTTCTTGGCAGGGGGCGACTATGGCTACACCTTC
CDR3 protein: CASSFLAGGDYGYTF

clone size: many
J gene: TRBJ1-5
V gene: TRBV6-1
D gene: .
CDR3 DNA: TGTGCCAGCAGTGATTTGGGGGGCAGCAATCAGCCCCAGCATTTT
CDR3 protein: CASSDLGGSNQPQHF

clone size: .
J gene: TRBJ2-7
V gene: TRBV6-1
D gene: TRBD2
CDR3 DNA: TGTGCCAGCAGTACGGGACTAGAGTTGTACTTC
CDR3 protein: CASSTGLELYF

clone size: many
J gene: TRBJ2-5
V gene: TRBV12-3/TRBV12-4
D gene: TRBD1
CDR3 DNA: TGTGCCAGCGGAAGACAGGGGTACCAAGAGACCCAGTACTTC
CDR3 protein: CASGRQGYQETQYF

clone size: many
J gene: TRBJ2-7
V gene: TRBV28
D gene: TRBD2
CDR3 DNA: TGTGCCAGCGGGACAGATCCGACTAGCGGGGGAGCCGGCGAGCAGTACTTC
CDR3 protein: CASGTDPTSGGAGEQYF